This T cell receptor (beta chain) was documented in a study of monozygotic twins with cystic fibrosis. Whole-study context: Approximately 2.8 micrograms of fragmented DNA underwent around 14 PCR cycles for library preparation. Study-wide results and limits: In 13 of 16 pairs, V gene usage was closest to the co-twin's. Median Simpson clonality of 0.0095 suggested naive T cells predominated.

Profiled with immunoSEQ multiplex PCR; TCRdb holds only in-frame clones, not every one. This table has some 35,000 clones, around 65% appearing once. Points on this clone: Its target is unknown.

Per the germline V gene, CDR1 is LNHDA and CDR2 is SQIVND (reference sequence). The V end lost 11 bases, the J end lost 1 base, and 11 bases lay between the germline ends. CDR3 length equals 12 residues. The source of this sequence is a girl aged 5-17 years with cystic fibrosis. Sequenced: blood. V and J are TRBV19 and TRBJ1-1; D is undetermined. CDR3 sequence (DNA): TGTGCCGGAACGAGGCAGAACACTGAAGCTTTCTTT. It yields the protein CAGTRQNTEAFF. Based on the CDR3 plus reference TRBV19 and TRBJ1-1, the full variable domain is DGGITQSPKYLFRKEGQNVTLSCEQNLNHDAMYWYRQDPGQGLRLIYYSQIVNDFQKGDIAEGYSVSREKKESFPLTVTSAQKNPTAFYLCAGTRQNTEAFFGQGTRLTVV.